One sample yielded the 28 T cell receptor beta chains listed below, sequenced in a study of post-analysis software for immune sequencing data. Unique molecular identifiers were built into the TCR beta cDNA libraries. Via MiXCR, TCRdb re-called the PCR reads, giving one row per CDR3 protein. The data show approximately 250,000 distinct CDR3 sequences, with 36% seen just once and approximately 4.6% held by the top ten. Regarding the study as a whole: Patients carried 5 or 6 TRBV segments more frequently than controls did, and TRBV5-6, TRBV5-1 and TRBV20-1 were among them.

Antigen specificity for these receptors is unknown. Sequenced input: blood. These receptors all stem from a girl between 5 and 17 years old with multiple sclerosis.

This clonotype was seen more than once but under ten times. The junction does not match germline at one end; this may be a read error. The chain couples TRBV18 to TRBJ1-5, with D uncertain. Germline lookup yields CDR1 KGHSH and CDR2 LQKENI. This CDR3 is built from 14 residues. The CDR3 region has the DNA TGTCCCAGCTCACCACCGGGTACCAATCAGCCCCAGCATTTT. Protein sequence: CPSSPPGTNQPQHF. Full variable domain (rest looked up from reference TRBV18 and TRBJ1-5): NAGVMQNPRHLVRRRGQEARLRCSPMKGHSHVYWYRQLPEEGLKFMVYLQKENIIDESGMPKERFSAEFPKEGPSILRIQQVVRGDSAAYFCPSSPPGTNQPQHFGDGTRLSIL.

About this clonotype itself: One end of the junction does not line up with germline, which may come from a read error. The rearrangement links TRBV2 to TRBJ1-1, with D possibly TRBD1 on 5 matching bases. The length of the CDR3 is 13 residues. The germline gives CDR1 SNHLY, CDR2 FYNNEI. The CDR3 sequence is CASRGREDTEAFF. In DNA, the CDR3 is TGTGCCAGCAGGGGCAGGGAGGACACTGAGGCTTTCTTT.

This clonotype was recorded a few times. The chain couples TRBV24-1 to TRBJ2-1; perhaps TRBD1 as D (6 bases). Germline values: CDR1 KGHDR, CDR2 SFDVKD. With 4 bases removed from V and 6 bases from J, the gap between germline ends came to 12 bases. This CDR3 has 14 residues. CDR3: CATSEAGEFNEQFF. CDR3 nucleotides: TGTGCCACCAGTGAGGCAGGGGAGTTCAATGAGCAGTTCTTC.

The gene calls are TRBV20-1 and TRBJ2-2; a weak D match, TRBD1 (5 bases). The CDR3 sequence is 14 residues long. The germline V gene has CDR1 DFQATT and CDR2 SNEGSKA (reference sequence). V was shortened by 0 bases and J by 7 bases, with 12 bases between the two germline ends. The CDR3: CSARDPRADGELFF. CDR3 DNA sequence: TGCAGTGCTAGAGACCCCAGGGCGGACGGGGAGCTGTTTTTT.

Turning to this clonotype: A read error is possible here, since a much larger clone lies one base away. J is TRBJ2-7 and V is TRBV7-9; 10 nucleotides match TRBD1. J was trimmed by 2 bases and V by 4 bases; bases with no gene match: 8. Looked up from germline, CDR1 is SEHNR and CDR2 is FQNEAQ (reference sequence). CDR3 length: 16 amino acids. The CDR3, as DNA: TGTGCCAGCAGCTCCACCGGGACAGGGGTTCCCTACGAGCAGTACTTC. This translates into CASSSTGTGVPYEQYF.

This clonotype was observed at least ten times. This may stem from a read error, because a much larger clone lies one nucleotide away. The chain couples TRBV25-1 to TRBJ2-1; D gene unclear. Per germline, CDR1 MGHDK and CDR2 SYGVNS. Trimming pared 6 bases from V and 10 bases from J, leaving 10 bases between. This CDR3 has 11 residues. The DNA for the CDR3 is TGTGCCAGCAGGGGCGCCGAAGAGCAGTTCTTC. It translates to CASRGAEEQFF.

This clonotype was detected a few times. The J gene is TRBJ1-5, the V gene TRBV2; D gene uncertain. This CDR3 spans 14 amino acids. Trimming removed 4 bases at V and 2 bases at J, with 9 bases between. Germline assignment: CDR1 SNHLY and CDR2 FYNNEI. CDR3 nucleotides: TGTGCCAGCAGTGGAGATGAGGGCAATCAGCCCCAGCATTTT. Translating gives CASSGDEGNQPQHF.

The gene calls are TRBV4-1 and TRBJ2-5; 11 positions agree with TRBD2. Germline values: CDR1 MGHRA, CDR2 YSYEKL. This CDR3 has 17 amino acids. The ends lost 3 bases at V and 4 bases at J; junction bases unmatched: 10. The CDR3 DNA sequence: TGCGCCAGCAGCCAGGGATTTAGCGGGGGGGCCCGAGAGACCCAGTACTTC. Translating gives CASSQGFSGGARETQYF.

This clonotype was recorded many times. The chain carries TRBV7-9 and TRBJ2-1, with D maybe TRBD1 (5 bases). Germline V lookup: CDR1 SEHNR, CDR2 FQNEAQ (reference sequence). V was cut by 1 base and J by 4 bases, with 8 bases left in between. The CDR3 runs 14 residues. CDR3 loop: CASSLGGVYNEQFF. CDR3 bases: TGTGCCAGCAGCTTAGGGGGCGTTTACAATGAGCAGTTCTTC.

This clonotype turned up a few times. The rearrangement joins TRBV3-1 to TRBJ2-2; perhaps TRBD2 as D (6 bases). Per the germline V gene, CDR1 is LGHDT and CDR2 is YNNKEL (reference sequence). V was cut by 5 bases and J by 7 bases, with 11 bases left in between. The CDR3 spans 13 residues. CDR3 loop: CASSSYGGGELFF. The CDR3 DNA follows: TGTGCCAGCAGCTCATACGGGGGCGGGGAGCTGTTTTTT.

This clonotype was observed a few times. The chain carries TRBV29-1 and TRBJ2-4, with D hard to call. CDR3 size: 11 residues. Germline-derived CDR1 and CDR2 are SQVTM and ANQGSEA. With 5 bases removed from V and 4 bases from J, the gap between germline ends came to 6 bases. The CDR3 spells CSVYEKNIQYF. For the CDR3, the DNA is TGCAGCGTTTACGAGAAAAACATTCAGTACTTC.

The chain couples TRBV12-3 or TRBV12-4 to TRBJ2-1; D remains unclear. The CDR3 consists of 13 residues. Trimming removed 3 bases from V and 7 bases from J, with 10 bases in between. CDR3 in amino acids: CASSLDLGNEQFF. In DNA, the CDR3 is TGTGCCAGCAGTTTGGACCTCGGGAATGAGCAGTTCTTC.

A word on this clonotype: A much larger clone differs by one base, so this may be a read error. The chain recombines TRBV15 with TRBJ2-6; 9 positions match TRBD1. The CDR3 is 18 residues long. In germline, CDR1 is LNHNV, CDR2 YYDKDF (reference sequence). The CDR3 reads CATSSAGQGFSGTNVLTF. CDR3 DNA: TGTGCCACCAGCTCGGCGGGACAGGGTTTCTCTGGGACCAACGTCCTGACTTTC.

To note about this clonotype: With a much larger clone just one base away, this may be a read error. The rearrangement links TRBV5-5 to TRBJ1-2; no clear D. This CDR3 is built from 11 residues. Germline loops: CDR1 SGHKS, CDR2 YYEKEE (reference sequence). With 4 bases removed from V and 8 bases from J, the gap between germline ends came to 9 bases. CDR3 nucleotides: TGTGCCAGCAGCCCGACGGAAGGCTACACCTTC. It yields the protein CASSPTEGYTF. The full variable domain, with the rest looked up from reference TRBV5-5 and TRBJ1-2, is DAGVTQSPTHLIKTRGQQVTLRCSPISGHKSVSWYQQVLGQGPQFIFQYYEKEERGRGNFPDRFSARQFPNYSSELNVNALLLGDSALYLCASSPTEGYTFGSGTRLTVV.

The CDR3, as DNA: TGTGCCAGCAGCTTCCAGGAGTTCTCCTACAATGAGCAGTTCTTC. Encoded protein: CASSFQEFSYNEQFF. This chain joins TRBV5-5 and TRBJ2-1; D unclear. Deletions cut 2 bases from V and 0 bases from J, with 9 bases between. Germline CDR1 and CDR2: SGHKS and YYEKEE (reference sequence). CDR3 length: 15 residues.

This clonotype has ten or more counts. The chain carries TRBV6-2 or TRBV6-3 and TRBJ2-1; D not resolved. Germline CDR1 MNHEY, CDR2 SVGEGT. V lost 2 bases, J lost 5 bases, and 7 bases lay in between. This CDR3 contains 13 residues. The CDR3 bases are TGTGCCAGCAGTTACGAGACTCACAATGAGCAGTTCTTC. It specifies CASSYETHNEQFF.

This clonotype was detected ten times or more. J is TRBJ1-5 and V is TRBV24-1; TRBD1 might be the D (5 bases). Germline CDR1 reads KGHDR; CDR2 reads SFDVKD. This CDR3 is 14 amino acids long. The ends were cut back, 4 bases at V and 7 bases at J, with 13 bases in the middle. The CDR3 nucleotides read TGTGCCACCAGTGAAGGCGGCAGGGACCAGCCCCAGCATTTT. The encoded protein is CATSEGGRDQPQHF.

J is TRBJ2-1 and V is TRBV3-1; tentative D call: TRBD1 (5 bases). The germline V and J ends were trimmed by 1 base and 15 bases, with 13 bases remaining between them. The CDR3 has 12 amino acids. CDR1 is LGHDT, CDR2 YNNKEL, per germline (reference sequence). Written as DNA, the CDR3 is TGTGCCAGCAGCCAAGGCGGCAGGGTCCTGTTCTTC. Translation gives CASSQGGRVLFF.

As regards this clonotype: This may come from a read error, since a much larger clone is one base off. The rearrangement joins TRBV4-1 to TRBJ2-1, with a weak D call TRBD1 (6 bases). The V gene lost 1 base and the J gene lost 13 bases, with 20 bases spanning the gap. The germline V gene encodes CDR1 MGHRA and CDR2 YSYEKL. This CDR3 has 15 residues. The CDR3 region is CASSQVDRGVETQFF. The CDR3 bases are TGCGCCAGCAGCCAAGTGGACAGAGGCGTAGAGACCCAGTTCTTC.

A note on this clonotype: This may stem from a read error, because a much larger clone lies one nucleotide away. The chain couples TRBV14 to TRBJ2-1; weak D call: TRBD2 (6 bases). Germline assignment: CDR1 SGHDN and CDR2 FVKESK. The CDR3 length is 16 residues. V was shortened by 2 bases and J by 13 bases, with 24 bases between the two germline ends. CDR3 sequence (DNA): TGTGCCAGCAGCCAAAGAATGGGGCCGGGACGGGAGACCCAGTTCTTC. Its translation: CASSQRMGPGRETQFF.

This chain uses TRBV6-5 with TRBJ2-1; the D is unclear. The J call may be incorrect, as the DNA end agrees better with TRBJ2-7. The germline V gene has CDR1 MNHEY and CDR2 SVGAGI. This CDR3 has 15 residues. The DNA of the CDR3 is TGTGCCAGCAGCACCTCCCCGAGCTCCTACAATGAGCAGTACTTC. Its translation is CASSTSPSSYNEQYF.

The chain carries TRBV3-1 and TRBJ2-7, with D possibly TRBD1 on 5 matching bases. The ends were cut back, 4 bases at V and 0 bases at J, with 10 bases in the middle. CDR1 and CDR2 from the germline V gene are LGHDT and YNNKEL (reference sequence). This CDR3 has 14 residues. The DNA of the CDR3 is TGTGCCAGCAGCCCAGGGCCGAGCTCCTACGAGCAGTACTTC. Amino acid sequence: CASSPGPSSYEQYF.

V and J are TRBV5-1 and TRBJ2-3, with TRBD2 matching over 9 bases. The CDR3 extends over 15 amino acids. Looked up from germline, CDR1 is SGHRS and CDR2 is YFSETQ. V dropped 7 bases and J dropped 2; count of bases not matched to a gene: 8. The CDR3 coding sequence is TGCGCCAGCCGAATTAGCGGGGGAGCCACAGATACGCAGTATTTT. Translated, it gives CASRISGGATDTQYF.

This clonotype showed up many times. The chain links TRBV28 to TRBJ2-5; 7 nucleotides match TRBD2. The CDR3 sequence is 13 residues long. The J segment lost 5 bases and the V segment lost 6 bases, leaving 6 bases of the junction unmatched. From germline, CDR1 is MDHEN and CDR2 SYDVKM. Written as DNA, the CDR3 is TGTGCCAGCAGCTTCTCAGCGGGGGAGACCCAGTACTTC. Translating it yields CASSFSAGETQYF.

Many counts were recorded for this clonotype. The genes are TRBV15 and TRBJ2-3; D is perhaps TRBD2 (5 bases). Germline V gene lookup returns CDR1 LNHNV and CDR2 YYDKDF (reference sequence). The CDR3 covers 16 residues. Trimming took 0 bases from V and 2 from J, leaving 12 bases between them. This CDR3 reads CATSRDRGLLTDTQYF. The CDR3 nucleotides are TGTGCCACCAGCAGAGATCGCGGACTTCTCACAGATACGCAGTATTTT.

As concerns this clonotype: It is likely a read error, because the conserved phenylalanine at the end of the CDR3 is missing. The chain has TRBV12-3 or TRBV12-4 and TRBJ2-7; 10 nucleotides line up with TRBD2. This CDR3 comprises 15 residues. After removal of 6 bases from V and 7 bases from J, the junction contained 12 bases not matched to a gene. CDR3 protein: CASRPLAGGYNEQYS. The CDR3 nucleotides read TGTGCCAGCAGGCCCTTAGCGGGAGGTTACAATGAGCAGTACTCC.

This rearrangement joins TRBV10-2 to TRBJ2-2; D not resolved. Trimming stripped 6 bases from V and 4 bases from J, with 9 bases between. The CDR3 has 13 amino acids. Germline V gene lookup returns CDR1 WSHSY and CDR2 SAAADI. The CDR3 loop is CASSPTVTGELFF. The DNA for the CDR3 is TGCGCCAGCAGCCCTACAGTCACCGGGGAGCTGTTTTTT.

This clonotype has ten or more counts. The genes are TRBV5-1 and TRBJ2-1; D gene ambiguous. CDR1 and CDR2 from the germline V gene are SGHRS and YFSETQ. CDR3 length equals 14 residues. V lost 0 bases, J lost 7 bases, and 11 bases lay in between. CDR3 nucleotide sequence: TGCGCCAGCAGCTTGGTGGCTAGAAAAAATGAGCAGTTCTTC. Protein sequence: CASSLVARKNEQFF.